The clone carrying this TCR beta chain has just a few counts. The antigen remains unidentified. The data were taken from a study of T cells in Graves' hyperthyroidism and ophthalmopathy. Turning to the study itself: Peripheral blood was drawn at first diagnosis, prior to all treatment.

V shed 5 bases and J 2 bases; nucleotides not matched to a gene: 7. This CDR3 region has 16 residues. Germline CDR1 KGHDR, CDR2 SFDVKD. Study-wide results and limits: Most thyroid clonotypes expanded above 0.001 were also detected in blood.

The TCR beta CDR3 regions underwent amplification using RNA transcripts as the source. The HTBI set primed first-round TCR CDR3 RT-PCR. TCRdb used MiXCR to reprocess the multiplex PCR reads, holding one entry per CDR3 protein. Among 300,000 to 500,000 distinct CDR3 sequences, approximately 15% were seen once, and the ten largest hold roughly 33%. This TCR came from a woman younger than 45 with Graves' hyperthyroidism. The rearrangement links TRBV24-1 to TRBJ2-1; 8 bases fit TRBD2. What was sequenced was blood. This CDR3 is CATSVPAGGTYNEQFF. The CDR3 region has the DNA TGTGCCACCAGTGTTCCGGCGGGAGGAACCTACAATGAGCAGTTCTTC.